The next 28 T cell receptor beta chains were all read from a single sample in a study of blood T cell repertoires in COVID-19. Sequenced by immunoSEQ multiplex PCR; TCRdb stores in-frame clones only, minus some. The repertoire holds about 130,000 clones, with roughly 83% as singletons. The sequenced material came from peripheral blood. Receptors were obtained from an elderly woman with acute or convalescent COVID-19.

DNA for the CDR3: TGTGCCAGCAGTTCCGGAGGGGTGGTAACGGGTGGCTACACCTTC. Translation gives CASSSGGVVTGGYTF. The V gene is TRBV27, the J gene TRBJ1-2, with D possibly matching TRBD1 (5 bases). The CDR3 is 15 residues long. The germline gives CDR1 MNHEY, CDR2 SMNVEV (reference sequence). The ends were cut back, 4 bases at V and 7 bases at J, with 19 bases in the middle.

The chain recombines TRBV27 with TRBJ2-2; D is possibly TRBD1 (5 bases). The CDR3 runs to 15 residues. V lost 2 bases and J lost 2, with 9 bases in between. Germline V gene sequence: CDR1 MNHEY, CDR2 SMNVEV (reference sequence). The CDR3 bases are TGTGCCAGCAGTTTAAGGGGAATAAACACCGGGGAGCTGTTTTTT. Protein: CASSLRGINTGELFF.

The V and J genes are TRBV23-1 and TRBJ1-3, with D unresolved. TRBV23-1 is marked as an open reading frame, function uncertain. This CDR3 region has 16 residues. With 8 bases removed from V and 0 bases from J, the gap between germline ends came to 17 bases. CDR3 sequence reads: CASGLNGPASGNTIYF. The DNA for the CDR3 is TGCGCCAGCGGACTCAACGGACCGGCCTCTGGAAACACCATATATTTT.

This sequence joins TRBV4-1 and TRBJ1-2; tentatively, D is TRBD1 (5 bases). Germline-derived CDR1 and CDR2 are MGHRA and YSYEKL. V shed 1 base and J shed 5 bases, with 11 bases lying between them. The CDR3 is 14 amino acids. The CDR3: CASSQVRGDYGYTF. The DNA for the CDR3 is TGCGCCAGCAGCCAAGTTCGGGGGGATTATGGCTACACCTTC.

The chain uses TRBV28 and TRBJ1-2; 8 nucleotides match TRBD1. With 1 base clipped from V and 3 bases from J, the junction kept 4 bases outside the gene matches. Germline V gives CDR1 MDHEN, CDR2 SYDVKM. This CDR3 comprises 15 residues. CDR3 in amino acids: CASSLSQGADYGYTF. In DNA, the CDR3 is TGTGCCAGCAGTTTATCGCAGGGGGCAGACTATGGCTACACCTTC.

This clone was observed once. V is TRBV7-2 and J is TRBJ1-3, with D unresolved. This CDR3 is built from 14 residues. Trimming took 5 bases from V and 3 from J, leaving 11 bases between them. Germline V gives CDR1 SGHTA, CDR2 FQGNSA. The CDR3 DNA reads TGTGCCAGCAGCAACGAGGGCCTTGGAAACACCATATATTTT. Amino acids: CASSNEGLGNTIYF.

This chain joins TRBV5-1 and TRBJ2-7; D might be TRBD1 (5 bases). CDR1 is SGHRS and CDR2 is YFSETQ in the germline V gene. Trimming took off 0 bases at V and 1 base at J, with 11 bases between the two ends. The CDR3 has 15 amino acids. The CDR3 sequence is CASSLGQGLSYEQYF. The CDR3 DNA sequence: TGCGCCAGCAGCTTGGGTCAGGGTTTGTCCTACGAGCAGTACTTC.

V gene TRBV7-2 combines with J gene TRBJ1-2, with 11 bases that match TRBD1. CDR1 SGHTA and CDR2 FQGNSA come from the germline V gene. CDR3 length equals 16 residues. Germline trimming cut 4 bases from V and 8 bases from J; bases unmatched to any gene: 12. The CDR3 DNA follows: TGTGCCAGCAGCTCAAAAGGACAGGGGGCGCGAGAAGGCTACACCTTC. Its protein product is CASSSKGQGAREGYTF.

V is TRBV27 and J is TRBJ2-2; the match to TRBD2 covers 7 bases. In germline, CDR1 is MNHEY, CDR2 SMNVEV (reference sequence). V shed 2 bases and J 0 bases; nucleotides not matched to a gene: 0. This CDR3 region has 15 residues. The DNA of the CDR3 is TGTGCCAGCAGTTTAGCGGGGGCGAACACCGGGGAGCTGTTTTTT. It is translated as CASSLAGANTGELFF.

The rearrangement links TRBV2 to TRBJ1-1, with TRBD1 as a possible D gene (6 bases). The V end was cut by 4 bases, the J end by 5 bases, with 11 bases between. Germline CDR1 and CDR2: SNHLY and FYNNEI. The CDR3 contains 13 residues. CDR3 sequence: CASSGGGVTEAFF. The DNA for the CDR3 is TGTGCCAGCAGTGGCGGGGGCGTAACTGAAGCTTTCTTT.

The chain uses TRBV5-1 and TRBJ1-5; 7 bases are shared with TRBD1. The germline gives CDR1 SGHRS, CDR2 YFSETQ. V trimming: 0 bases; J trimming: 3 bases; junction bases outside the gene matches: 6. The length of the CDR3 is 16 residues. CDR3 nucleotide sequence: TGCGCCAGCAGCTTGGACGGGACAGCCTACAATCAGCCCCAGCATTTT. Translation: CASSLDGTAYNQPQHF.

This clone was recorded only once. V gene TRBV5-1 combines with J gene TRBJ2-7; TRBD1 matches 7 bases. The germline gives CDR1 SGHRS, CDR2 YFSETQ. V shed 2 bases and J 2 bases; nucleotides not matched to a gene: 22. This CDR3 is built from 20 residues. In DNA form, the CDR3 reads TGCGCCAGCAGCTTACCTGAAAGACAGGGCGAGGTGAGAGTTACCTACGAGCAGTACTTC. It codes for CASSLPERQGEVRVTYEQYF.

This chain joins TRBV6-5 and TRBJ2-7, with a weak D call TRBD2 (6 bases). The germline gives CDR1 MNHEY, CDR2 SVGAGI. This CDR3 is built from 15 residues. V lost 5 bases and J 6 bases, leaving 20 bases between the germline ends. The CDR3 nucleotides read TGTGCCAGCAGTCTCGACCTGGACGCGGGGCGCGAGCAGTACTTC. Translation: CASSLDLDAGREQYF.

The chain combines TRBV30 with TRBJ2-5; 8 bases align to TRBD1. The V gene end was trimmed by 3 bases and the J gene end by 0 bases; junction bases not matched to a gene: 9. CDR1 is GTSNPN and CDR2 is SVGIG in the germline V gene (reference sequence). The length of the CDR3 is 16 residues. The CDR3 protein is CAWSAWDRMDQETQYF. In DNA form, the CDR3 reads TGTGCCTGGAGCGCATGGGACAGGATGGACCAAGAGACCCAGTACTTC. Drawing the rest from reference TRBV30 and TRBJ2-5, the complete variable domain is SQTIHQWPATLVQPVGSPLSLECTVEGTSNPNLYWYRQAAGRGLQLLFYSVGIGQISSEVPQNLSASRPQDRQFILSSKKLLLSDSGFYLCAWSAWDRMDQETQYFGPGTRLLVL.

The chain carries TRBV5-6 and TRBJ2-2; TRBD2 matches at 8 bases. Germline CDR1 is SGHDT and CDR2 is YYEEEE. This CDR3 has 16 residues. Trimming removed 4 bases from V and 1 base from J; junction bases left unmatched: 6. The CDR3 DNA reads as TGTGCCAGCAGCCGGGGAGCGGGGGAGAACACCGGGGAGCTGTTTTTT. Its translation: CASSRGAGENTGELFF.

The J gene is TRBJ2-3, the V gene TRBV6-6; D is possibly TRBD1 (5 bases). The CDR3 has 14 residues. V lost 5 bases and J lost 5, with 14 bases in between. Germline V lookup: CDR1 MNHNY, CDR2 SVGAGI (reference sequence). CDR3 residues: CASSPPGQGDTQYF. The CDR3 bases are TGTGCCAGCAGTCCACCCGGCCAGGGAGATACGCAGTATTTT.

This rearrangement joins TRBV4-3 to TRBJ2-5; the D is unclear. V lost 1 base and J lost 2, with 5 bases in between. CDR3 length equals 13 residues. Germline V CDR1 and CDR2: LGHNA, YSLEER. The CDR3 DNA is TGCGCCAGCAGCCAAGTCAGACAAGAGACCCAGTACTTC. Its protein product is CASSQVRQETQYF.

The CDR3 DNA follows: TGCGCCAGCAGCCAGTCCCGCTCCAGCACTGAAGCTTTCTTT. This translates into CASSQSRSSTEAFF. J is TRBJ1-1 and V is TRBV5-1; D unresolved. The V gene lost 4 bases and the J gene lost 4 bases, with 14 bases spanning the gap. CDR3 size: 14 residues. Germline loops: CDR1 SGHRS, CDR2 YFSETQ. The full variable domain, completed using reference TRBV5-1 and TRBJ1-1, is KAGVTQTPRYLIKTRGQQVTLSCSPISGHRSVSWYQQTPGQGLQFLFEYFSETQRNKGNFPGRFSGRQFSNSRSEMNVSTLELGDSALYLCASSQSRSSTEAFFGQGTRLTVV.

The chain employs TRBV18 and TRBJ1-4, with 7 bases fitting TRBD1. The trim removed 3 bases at V and 5 bases at J, leaving 3 bases unmatched. This CDR3 region has 14 residues. Germline V gene lookup returns CDR1 KGHSH and CDR2 LQKENI. The CDR3 region is CASSPGQQNEKLFF. The CDR3 nucleotides are TGTGCCAGCTCACCGGGACAGCAGAATGAAAAACTGTTTTTT.

The chain joins TRBV19 to TRBJ1-5; no reliable D call. V lost 4 bases and J 3 bases, leaving 10 bases between the germline ends. The V gene's germline CDR1 is LNHDA and CDR2 SQIVND (reference sequence). CDR3 length: 14 amino acids. CDR3 loop: CASSRPQANQPQHF. The DNA for the CDR3 is TGTGCCAGTAGTAGGCCTCAGGCCAATCAGCCCCAGCATTTT.

This clone was observed a single time. J is TRBJ1-5 and V is TRBV6-6; TRBD1 might be the D (6 bases). Germline CDR1 is MNHNY and CDR2 is SVGAGI (reference sequence). The CDR3 length is 15 residues. V lost 4 bases to trimming and J lost 2 bases, with 12 bases between them. This CDR3 is CASSFRGSGNQPQHF. The CDR3 bases are TGTGCCAGCAGTTTCAGGGGATCGGGCAATCAGCCCCAGCATTTT.

This chain uses TRBV6-5 with TRBJ1-2; 9 bases are shared with TRBD1. V lost 8 bases and J lost 6; bases outside the gene matches: 4. The CDR3 loop spans 12 amino acids. CDR1 is MNHEY and CDR2 is SVGAGI in the germline V gene. The CDR3 DNA follows: TGTGCCAGCTCGACAGGGGGTCATGGCTACACCTTC. This encodes CASSTGGHGYTF.

The chain is built from TRBV29-1 and TRBJ1-1; no firm D call. CDR1 and CDR2 (germline): SQVTM, ANQGSEA. The CDR3 is 12 amino acids. Trimming shortened V by 5 bases and J by 6 bases, and 13 bases separated the two germline ends. CDR3: CSVLPPNAEAFF. CDR3 nucleotide sequence: TGCAGCGTTCTGCCCCCTAACGCTGAAGCTTTCTTT.

J is TRBJ1-5 and V is TRBV7-2; D gene ambiguous. V was trimmed by 5 bases and J by 0 bases, leaving 8 bases between them. CDR1 SGHTA and CDR2 FQGNSA come from the germline V gene. This CDR3 has 14 residues. CDR3 in amino acids: CASSPEYSNQPQHF. The CDR3 DNA sequence: TGTGCCAGCAGCCCTGAGTATAGCAATCAGCCCCAGCATTTT.

This chain links TRBV19 with TRBJ2-3, with 11 bases identical to TRBD2. This CDR3 comprises 18 residues. Germline V gene data show CDR1 as LNHDA and CDR2 as SQIVND (reference sequence). The ends lost 2 bases at V and 2 bases at J; junction bases unmatched: 9. The chain's CDR3 is CASSISLAGGANTDTQYF. DNA of the CDR3: TGTGCCAGTAGTATATCCCTAGCGGGGGGTGCTAACACAGATACGCAGTATTTT.

This chain connects TRBV7-8 to TRBJ2-7; 7 bases line up with TRBD1. The CDR3 runs to 17 residues. Trimming took 2 bases from V and 4 from J; bases not matched to a gene: 14. From germline, CDR1 is SGHVS and CDR2 FQNEAQ. CDR3 sequence: CASSLNLDGTVKYEQYF. The CDR3, as DNA: TGTGCCAGCAGCTTAAATCTAGACGGGACAGTAAAGTACGAGCAGTACTTC.

The rearrangement joins TRBV5-1 to TRBJ1-2; D call uncertain. Per the germline V gene, CDR1 is SGHRS and CDR2 is YFSETQ. V lost 2 bases, J lost 8 bases, and 10 bases lay in between. The CDR3 covers 12 residues. CDR3 amino acids: CASSFEIGGYTF. In nucleotides, the CDR3 is TGCGCCAGCAGCTTCGAAATCGGGGGCTACACCTTC.

The chain recombines TRBV5-1 with TRBJ1-2, with D possibly being TRBD1 (6 bases). Germline CDR1 SGHRS, CDR2 YFSETQ. The CDR3 length is 13 residues. V shed 1 base and J shed 5 bases, with 9 bases lying between them. Here the CDR3 reads CASSLYQGYGYTF. CDR3 DNA sequence: TGCGCCAGCAGCTTGTATCAGGGGTATGGCTACACCTTC.